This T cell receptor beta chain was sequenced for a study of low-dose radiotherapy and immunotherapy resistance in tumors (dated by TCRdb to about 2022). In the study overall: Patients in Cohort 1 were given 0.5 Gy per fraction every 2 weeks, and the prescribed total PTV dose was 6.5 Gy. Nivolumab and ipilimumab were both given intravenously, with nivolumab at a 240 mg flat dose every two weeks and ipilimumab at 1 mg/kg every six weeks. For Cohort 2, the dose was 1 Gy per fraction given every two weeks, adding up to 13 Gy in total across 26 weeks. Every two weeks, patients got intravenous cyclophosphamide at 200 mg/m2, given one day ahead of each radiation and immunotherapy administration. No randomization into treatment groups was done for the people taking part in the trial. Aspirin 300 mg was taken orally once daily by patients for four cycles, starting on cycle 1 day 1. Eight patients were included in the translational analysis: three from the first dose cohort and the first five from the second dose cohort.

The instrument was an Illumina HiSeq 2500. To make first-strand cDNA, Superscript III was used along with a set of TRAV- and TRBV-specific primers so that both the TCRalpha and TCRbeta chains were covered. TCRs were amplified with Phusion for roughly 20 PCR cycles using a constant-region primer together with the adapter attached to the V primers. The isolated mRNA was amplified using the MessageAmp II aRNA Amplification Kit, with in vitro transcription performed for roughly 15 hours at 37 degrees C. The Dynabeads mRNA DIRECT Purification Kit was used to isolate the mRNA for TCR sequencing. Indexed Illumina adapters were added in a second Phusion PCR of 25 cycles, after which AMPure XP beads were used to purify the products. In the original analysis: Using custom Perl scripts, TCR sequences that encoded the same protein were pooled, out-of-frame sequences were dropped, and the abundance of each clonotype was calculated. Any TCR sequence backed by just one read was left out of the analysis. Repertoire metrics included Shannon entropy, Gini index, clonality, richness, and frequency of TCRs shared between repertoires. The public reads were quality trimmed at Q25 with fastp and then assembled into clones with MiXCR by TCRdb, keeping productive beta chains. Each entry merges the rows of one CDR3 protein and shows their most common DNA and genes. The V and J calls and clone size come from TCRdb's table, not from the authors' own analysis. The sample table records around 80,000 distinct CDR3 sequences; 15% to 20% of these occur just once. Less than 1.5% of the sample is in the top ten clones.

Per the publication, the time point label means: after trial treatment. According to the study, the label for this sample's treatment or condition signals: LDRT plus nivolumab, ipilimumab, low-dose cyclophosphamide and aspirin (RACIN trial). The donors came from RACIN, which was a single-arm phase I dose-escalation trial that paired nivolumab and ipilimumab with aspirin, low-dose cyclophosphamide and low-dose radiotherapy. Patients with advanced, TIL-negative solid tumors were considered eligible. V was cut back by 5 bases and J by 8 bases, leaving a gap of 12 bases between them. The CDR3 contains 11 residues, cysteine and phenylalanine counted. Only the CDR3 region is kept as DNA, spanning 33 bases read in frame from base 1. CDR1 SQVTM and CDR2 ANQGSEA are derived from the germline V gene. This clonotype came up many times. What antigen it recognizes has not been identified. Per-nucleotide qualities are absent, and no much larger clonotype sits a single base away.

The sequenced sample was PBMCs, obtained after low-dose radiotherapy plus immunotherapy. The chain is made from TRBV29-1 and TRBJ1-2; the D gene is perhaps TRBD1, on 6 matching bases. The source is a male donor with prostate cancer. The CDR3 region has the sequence CSVLGAHGYTF. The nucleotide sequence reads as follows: TGCAGCGTTTTGGGGGCGCACGGCTACACCTTC. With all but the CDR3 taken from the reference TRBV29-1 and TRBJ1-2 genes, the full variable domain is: SAVISQKPSRDICQRGTSLTIQCQVDSQVTMMFWYRQQPGQSLTLIATANQGSEATYESGFVIDKFPISRPNLTFSTLTVSNMSPEDSSIYLCSVLGAHGYTFGSGTRLTVV.